This TCR beta chain came from a study of beta chain features in type 1 diabetes. Expressed TCRB transcripts got sequenced, as all isolated RNA was reverse transcribed. The table came from immunoSEQ multiplex PCR; TCRdb's copy has only in-frame clones and leaves some out. The sample holds about 650,000 clones, around an eighth seen once. In regard to this clone: What it binds is unknown.

Study results and limitations: A moderate, significant TCRB CDR3 shortening appeared in type 1 diabetes across four CD4+ subsets.

This CDR3 is 13 amino acids long. V lost 8 bases, J lost 0 bases, and 5 bases lay in between. CDR1 is LNHDA, CDR2 SQIVND, per germline (reference sequence). This TCR came from a man aged 25-45 years with type 1 diabetes. Sequenced: naive CD4+ T cells from blood. V usage is TRBV19 and J usage is TRBJ2-6; no definite D call. As DNA, the CDR3 is TGTGCCAGTGGACCCTCTGGGGCCAACGTCCTGACTTTC. Protein sequence: CASGPSGANVLTF.